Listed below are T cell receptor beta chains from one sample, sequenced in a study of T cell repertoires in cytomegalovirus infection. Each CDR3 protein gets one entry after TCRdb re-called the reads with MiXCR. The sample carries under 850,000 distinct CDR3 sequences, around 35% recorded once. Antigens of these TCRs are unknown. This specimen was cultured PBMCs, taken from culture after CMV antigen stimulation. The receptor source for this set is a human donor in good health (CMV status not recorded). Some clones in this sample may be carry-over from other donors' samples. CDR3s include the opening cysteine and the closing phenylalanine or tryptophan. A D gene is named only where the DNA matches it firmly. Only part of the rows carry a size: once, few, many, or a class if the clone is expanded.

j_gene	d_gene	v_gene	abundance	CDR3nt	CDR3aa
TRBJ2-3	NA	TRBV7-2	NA	TGTGCCAGCAGCTTAGCACCCGGACGGGCGGGCGCTAGCACAGATACGCAGTATTTT	CASSLAPGRAGASTDTQYF
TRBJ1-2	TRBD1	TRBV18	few	TGTGCCAGCTCACTCCGGACAGGAATAGTTTATGGCTACACCTTC	CASSLRTGIVYGYTF
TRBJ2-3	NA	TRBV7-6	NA	TGTGCCAGCAGCTTAGCGCCCTGGGCAGCCTCCGGGGTAGATACGCAGTATTTT	CASSLAPWAASGVDTQYF
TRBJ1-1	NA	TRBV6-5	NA	TGTGCCAGCACCCAGTTGAGGTTCAGGAACACTGAAGCTTTCTTC	CASTQLRFRNTEAFF
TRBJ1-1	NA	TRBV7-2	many	TGTGCCAGCAGCCCGAAGACTGAAGCTTTCTTT	CASSPKTEAFF
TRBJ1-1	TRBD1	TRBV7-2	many	TGTGCCAGCAGCTTTACCGCTATACAGGGGGGAATTGGCACTGAAGCTTTCTTT	CASSFTAIQGGIGTEAFF
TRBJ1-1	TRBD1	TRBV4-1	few	TGCGCCAGCAGCCACCCTCGGACAGGGGGGAACACTGAAGCTTTCTTT	CASSHPRTGGNTEAFF
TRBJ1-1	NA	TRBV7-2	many	TGTGCCAGCAGCTTAGTTTTCGTGGGGGGCACTGAAGCTTTCTTT	CASSLVFVGGTEAFF
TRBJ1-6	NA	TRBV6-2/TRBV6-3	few	TGTGCCAGCAGTTACATCCTTAAGGATTTGCGAAGTTCACCCCTCCACTTT	CASSYILKDLRSSPLHF
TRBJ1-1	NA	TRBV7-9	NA	TGTGCCAGCAGCCCCGGACGGGTTTTTGCCCCGGGGGGTACTGAAGCTTTCTTT	CASSPGRVFAPGGTEAFF
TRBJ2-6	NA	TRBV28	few	TGTGCCAGCAGTTTCCCCACAGCTCTCGGGGCCAACGTCCTGACTTTC	CASSFPTALGANVLTF
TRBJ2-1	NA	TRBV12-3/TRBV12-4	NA	TGTGCCAGCAGGACCGGGACCTACTACAATGAGCAGTTCTTC	CASRTGTYYNEQFF
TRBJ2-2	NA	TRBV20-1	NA	TGCAGTGCTAGGGGCACCGGGGAGCTGTTTTTT	CSARGTGELFF
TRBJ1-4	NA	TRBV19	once	TGTGCCAGTACCCTAAACGGAGAAGAAAAACTGTTTTTT	CASTLNGEEKLFF
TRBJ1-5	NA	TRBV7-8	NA	TGTGCCAGCAGCTTAGGCGGAGGGGATCAGCCCCAGCATTTT	CASSLGGGDQPQHF
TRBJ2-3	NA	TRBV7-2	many	TGTGCCAGCAGCCGCCCCTCCGGGGCCCTAAGCACAGATACGCAGTATTTT	CASSRPSGALSTDTQYF
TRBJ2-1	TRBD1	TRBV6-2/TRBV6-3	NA	TGTGCCAGCAGGCCCGCCGGGACAGGGTACAATGAGCAGTTCTTC	CASRPAGTGYNEQFF
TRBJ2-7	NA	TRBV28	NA	TGTGCCAGCAGTCTGGTCTATCCCGCGGAGCAGTACTTC	CASSLVYPAEQYF
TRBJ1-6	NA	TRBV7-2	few	TGTGCCAGCAGCACGATAACAGGCCCTAATTCACCCCTCCACTTT	CASSTITGPNSPLHF
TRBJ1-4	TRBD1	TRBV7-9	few	TGTGCCAGCAGCCGAAGACAGGGGGGCTCGACTGAAAAACTGTTTTTT	CASSRRQGGSTEKLFF
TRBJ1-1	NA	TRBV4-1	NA	TGCGCCAGCAGTCGCTCAGGCGGGAGTCTGAACACTGAAGCTTTCTTT	CASSRSGGSLNTEAFF
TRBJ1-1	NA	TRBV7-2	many	TGTGCCAGCAGCTTAACAGGGTTAAAGACTGAAGCTTTCTTT	CASSLTGLKTEAFF
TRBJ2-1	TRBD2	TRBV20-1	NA	TGCAGTGCCGACTCAGGGAGCGGGGGGAACAATGAGCAGTTCTTC	CSADSGSGGNNEQFF
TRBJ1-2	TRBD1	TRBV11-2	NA	TGTGCCAGCAGCCGGACAGGGCTAAGCTATGGCTACACCTTC	CASSRTGLSYGYTF
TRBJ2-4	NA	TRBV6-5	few	TGTGTCGACTGGGCGGGGTGGGGGAGGAACATTCAGTACTTC	CVDWAGWGRNIQYF
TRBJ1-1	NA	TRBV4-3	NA	TGCGCCAGTAAAGCTGGCACTGAAGCTTTCTTT	CASKAGTEAFF
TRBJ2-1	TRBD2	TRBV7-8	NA	TGTGCCAGCAGTCTAAGCGGGAGTACTCAGGGTGAGCAGTTCTTC	CASSLSGSTQGEQFF
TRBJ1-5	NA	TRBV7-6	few	TGTGCCAGCTGGGATGGGGGCAATCAGCCCCAGCATTTT	CASWDGGNQPQHF
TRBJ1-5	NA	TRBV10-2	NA	TGCGCCAGCAGCCAGCTGGGCGGTGATCAGCCCCAGCATTTT	CASSQLGGDQPQHF
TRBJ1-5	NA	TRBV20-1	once	TGCAGTGCTAGTCCCTCAGAGGGGCTCAATCAGCCCCAGCATTTT	CSASPSEGLNQPQHF
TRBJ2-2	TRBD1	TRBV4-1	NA	TGCGCCAGCAGCCAAGATATTGGGACAGGGGCCCTGAAGCTGTTTTTT	CASSQDIGTGALKLFF
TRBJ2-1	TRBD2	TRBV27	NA	TGTGCCAGCAAAGAGGCTATAGGACTAGCGCAGTTCTTC	CASKEAIGLAQFF
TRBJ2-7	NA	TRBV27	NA	TGTGCCAGCAGTTTATCGACGTCAGGGTTCGTTAGTGAGCAGTACTTC	CASSLSTSGFVSEQYF
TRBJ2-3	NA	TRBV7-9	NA	TGTGCCAGCGCGAAGGGGGGGGATACGCAGTATTTT	CASAKGGDTQYF
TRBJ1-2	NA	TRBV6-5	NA	TGTGCCAGCATCTCGACTCAAGACTATGGCTACACCTTC	CASISTQDYGYTF
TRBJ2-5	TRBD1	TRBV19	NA	TGTGCCAGTAGTGGAGAGTGGACAGGGGCGGAGACCCAGTACTTC	CASSGEWTGAETQYF
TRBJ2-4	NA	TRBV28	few	TGTGCCAGCAGTTTAGAGGGCATGGGAAAAAACATTCAGTACTTC	CASSLEGMGKNIQYF
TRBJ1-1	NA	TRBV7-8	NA	TGTGCCAGCAGCCCCCAGCCAGGGGCTGAAGCTTTCTTT	CASSPQPGAEAFF
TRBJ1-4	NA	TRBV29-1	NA	TGCAGCGTTGAGGCCGGGGATTCCGAAAAACTGTTTTTT	CSVEAGDSEKLFF
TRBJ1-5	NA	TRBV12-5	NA	TGTGCTAGTGCCCCGGACAGTCATTCGCCCCAGCATTTT	CASAPDSHSPQHF
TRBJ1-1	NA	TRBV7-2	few	TGTGCCAGCAGCTTTTTCGGGGGGGGGACTGAAGCTTTCTTT	CASSFFGGGTEAFF
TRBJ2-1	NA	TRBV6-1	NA	TGTGCCAGCAGTTATGGGAAACTAGCCCATGAGCAGTTCTTC	CASSYGKLAHEQFF
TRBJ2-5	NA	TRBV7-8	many	TGTGCCAGCAGCTTACTTACCTCCCAAGAGACCCAGTACTTC	CASSLLTSQETQYF
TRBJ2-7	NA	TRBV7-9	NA	TGTGCCAGCACCGCCTCGGGCGGCCCATACGAGCAGTACTTC	CASTASGGPYEQYF
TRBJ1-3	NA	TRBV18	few	TGTGCCAGCTCAGAGGGTTGGAGCTCCTCTGGAAACACCATATATTTT	CASSEGWSSSGNTIYF